The clone carrying this T cell receptor beta chain came up a few times. The antigen is undetermined. The CDR3 extends over 14 amino acids. V dropped 7 bases and J dropped 1 base, with 14 bases sitting between them. Germline loops: CDR1 SQVTM, CDR2 ANQGSEA. The data stem from a study of response to subunit inactivated influenza vaccine. Study results and caveats: Authors suggested few new T cells are recruited by each seasonal influenza vaccination.

TCRdb re-called the RT-PCR reads with MiXCR, one entry per CDR3 protein. Of fewer than 650,000 distinct CDR3 sequences listed, under 15% are singletons. Sample: PBMCs from blood, taken more than 35 days after vaccination. The TCR was taken from a man between 50 and 59 years old who received an inactivated influenza vaccine. V and J are TRBV29-1 and TRBJ1-3; D call uncertain. The CDR3 protein is CSALSGGSGNTIYF. CDR3 bases: TGCAGCGCCCTCTCTGGAGGGTCTGGAAACACCATATATTTT.